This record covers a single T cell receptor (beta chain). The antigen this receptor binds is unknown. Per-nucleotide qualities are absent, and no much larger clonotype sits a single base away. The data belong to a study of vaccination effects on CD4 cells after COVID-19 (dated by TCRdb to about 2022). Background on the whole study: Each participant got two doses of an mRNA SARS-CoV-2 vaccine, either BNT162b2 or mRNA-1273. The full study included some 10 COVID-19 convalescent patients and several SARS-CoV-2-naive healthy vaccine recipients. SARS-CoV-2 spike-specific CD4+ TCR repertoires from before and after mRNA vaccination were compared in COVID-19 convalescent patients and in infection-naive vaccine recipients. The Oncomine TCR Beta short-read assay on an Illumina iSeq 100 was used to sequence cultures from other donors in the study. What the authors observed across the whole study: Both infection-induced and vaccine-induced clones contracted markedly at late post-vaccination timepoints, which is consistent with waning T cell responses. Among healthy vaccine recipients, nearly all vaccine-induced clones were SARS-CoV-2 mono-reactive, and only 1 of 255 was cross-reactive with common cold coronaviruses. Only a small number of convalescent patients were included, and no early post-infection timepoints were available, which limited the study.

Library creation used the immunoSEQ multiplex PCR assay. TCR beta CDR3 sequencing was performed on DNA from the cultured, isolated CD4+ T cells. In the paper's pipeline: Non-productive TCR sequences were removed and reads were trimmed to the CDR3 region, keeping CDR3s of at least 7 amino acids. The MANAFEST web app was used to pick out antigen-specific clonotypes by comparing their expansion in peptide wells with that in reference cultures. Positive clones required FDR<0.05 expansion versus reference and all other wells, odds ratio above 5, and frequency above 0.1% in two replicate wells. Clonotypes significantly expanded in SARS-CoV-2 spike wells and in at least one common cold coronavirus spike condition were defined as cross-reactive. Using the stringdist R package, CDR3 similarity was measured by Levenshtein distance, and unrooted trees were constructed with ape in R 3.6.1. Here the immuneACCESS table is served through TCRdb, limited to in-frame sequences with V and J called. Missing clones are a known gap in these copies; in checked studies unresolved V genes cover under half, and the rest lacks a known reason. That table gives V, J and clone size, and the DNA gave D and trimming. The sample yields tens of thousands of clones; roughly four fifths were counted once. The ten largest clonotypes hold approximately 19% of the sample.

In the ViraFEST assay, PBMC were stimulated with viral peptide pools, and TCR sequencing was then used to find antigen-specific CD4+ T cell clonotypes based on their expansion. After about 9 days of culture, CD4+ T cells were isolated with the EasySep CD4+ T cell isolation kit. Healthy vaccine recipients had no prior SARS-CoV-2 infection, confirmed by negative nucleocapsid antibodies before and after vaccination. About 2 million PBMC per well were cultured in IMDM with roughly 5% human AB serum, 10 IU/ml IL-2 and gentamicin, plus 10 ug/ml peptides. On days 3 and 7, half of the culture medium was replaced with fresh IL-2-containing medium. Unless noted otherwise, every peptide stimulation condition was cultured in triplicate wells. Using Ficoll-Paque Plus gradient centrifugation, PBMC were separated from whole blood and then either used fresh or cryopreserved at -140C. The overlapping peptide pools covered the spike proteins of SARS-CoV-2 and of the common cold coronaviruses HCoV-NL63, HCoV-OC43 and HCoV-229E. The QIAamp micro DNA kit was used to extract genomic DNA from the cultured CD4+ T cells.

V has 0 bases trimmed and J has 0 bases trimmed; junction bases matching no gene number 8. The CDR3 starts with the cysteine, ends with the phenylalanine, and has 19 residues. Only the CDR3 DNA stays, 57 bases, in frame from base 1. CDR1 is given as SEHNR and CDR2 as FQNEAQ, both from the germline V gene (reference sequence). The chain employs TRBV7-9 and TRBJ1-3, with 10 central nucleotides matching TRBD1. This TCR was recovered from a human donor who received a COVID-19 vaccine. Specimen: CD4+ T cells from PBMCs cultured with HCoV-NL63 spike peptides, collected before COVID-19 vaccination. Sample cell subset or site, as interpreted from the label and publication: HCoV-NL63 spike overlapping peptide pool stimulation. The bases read TGTGCCAGCAGCTTAGCGAGGACAGGGGGATCTTTCTCTGGAAACACCATATATTTT. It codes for CASSLARTGGSFSGNTIYF.